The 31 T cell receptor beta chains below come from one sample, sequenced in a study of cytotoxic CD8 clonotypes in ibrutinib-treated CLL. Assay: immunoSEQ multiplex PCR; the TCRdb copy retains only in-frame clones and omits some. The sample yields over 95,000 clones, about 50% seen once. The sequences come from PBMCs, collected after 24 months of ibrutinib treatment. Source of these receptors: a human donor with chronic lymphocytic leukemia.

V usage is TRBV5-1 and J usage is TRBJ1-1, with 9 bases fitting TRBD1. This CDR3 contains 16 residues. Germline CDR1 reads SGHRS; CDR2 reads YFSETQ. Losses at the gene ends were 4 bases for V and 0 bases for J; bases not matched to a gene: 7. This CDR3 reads CASSPGTGLMNTEAFF. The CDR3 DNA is TGCGCCAGCAGCCCCGGGACAGGGCTTATGAACACTGAAGCTTTCTTT.

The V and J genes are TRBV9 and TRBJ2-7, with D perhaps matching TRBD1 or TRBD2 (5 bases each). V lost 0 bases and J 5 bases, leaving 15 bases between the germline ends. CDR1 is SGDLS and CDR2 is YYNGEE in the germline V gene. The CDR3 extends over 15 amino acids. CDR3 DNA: TGTGCCAGCAGCGTAGCCGGGGCGCGGTCCCACGAGCAGTACTTC. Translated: CASSVAGARSHEQYF. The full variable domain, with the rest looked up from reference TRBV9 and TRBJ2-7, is DSGVTQTPKHLITATGQRVTLRCSPRSGDLSVYWYQQSLDQGLQFLIQYYNGEERAKGNILERFSAQQFPDLHSELNLSSLELGDSALYFCASSVAGARSHEQYFGPGTRLTVT.

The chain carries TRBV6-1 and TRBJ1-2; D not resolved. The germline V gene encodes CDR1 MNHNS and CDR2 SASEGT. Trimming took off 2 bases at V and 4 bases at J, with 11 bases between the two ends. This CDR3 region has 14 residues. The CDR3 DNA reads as TGTGCCAGCAGTGAACGACCGGGCCCCTATGGCTACACCTTC. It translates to CASSERPGPYGYTF.

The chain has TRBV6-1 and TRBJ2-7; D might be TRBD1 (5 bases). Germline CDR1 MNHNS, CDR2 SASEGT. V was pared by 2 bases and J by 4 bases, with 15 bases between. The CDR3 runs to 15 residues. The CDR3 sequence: CASSENGWGRYEQYF. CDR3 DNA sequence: TGTGCCAGCAGTGAAAACGGGTGGGGCAGATACGAGCAGTACTTC.

CDR3 DNA: TGCGCCAGCAGCGGGGTTAGAAATGAGCAGTTCTTC. Translating it yields CASSGVRNEQFF. The V and J genes are TRBV5-1 and TRBJ2-1, with D uncertain. The CDR3 is made up of 12 amino acids. CDR1 is SGHRS and CDR2 is YFSETQ in the germline V gene. Trimming took off 4 bases at V and 7 bases at J, with 9 bases between the two ends.

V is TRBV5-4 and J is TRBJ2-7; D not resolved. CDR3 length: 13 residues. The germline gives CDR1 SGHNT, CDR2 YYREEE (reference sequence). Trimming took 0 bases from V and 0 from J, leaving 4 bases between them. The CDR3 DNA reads TGTGCCAGCAGCTTGGGGGCCTCCTACGAGCAGTACTTC. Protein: CASSLGASYEQYF.

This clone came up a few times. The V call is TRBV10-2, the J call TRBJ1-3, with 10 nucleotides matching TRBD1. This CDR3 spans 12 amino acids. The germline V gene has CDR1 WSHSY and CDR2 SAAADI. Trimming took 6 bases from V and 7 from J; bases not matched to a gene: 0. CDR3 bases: TGCGCCAGCAGGGGACAGGGGAACACCATATATTTT. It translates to CASRGQGNTIYF.

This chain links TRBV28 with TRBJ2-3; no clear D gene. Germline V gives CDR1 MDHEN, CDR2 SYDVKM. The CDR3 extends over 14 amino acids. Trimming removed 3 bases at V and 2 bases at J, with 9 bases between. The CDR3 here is CASSLGQNTDTQYF. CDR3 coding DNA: TGTGCCAGCAGTTTGGGTCAAAACACAGATACGCAGTATTTT.

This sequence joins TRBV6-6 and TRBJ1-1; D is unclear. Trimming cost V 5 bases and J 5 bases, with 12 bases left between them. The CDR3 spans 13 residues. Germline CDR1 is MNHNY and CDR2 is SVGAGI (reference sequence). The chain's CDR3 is CASSLRGSTEAFF. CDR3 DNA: TGTGCCAGCAGTCTCCGGGGAAGTACTGAAGCTTTCTTT.

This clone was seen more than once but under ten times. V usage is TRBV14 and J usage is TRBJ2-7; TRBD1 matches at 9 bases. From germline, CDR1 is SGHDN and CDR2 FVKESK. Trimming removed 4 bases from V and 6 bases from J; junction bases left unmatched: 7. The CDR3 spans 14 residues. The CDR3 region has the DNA TGTGCCAGCAGCCTGGGACAGGGTTTCGCCGAGCAGTACTTC. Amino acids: CASSLGQGFAEQYF.

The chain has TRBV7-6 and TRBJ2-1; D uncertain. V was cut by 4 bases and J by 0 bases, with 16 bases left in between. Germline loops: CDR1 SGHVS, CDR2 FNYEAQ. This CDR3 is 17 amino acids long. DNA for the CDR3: TGTGCCAGCAGCTCCCCCCATGACGTGAGCTCCTACAATGAGCAGTTCTTC. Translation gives CASSSPHDVSSYNEQFF.

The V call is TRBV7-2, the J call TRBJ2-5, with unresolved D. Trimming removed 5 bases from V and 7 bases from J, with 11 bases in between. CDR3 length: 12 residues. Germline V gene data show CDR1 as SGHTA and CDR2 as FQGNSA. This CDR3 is CASSPTDGTQYF. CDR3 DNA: TGTGCCAGCAGCCCCACGGATGGGACCCAGTACTTC.

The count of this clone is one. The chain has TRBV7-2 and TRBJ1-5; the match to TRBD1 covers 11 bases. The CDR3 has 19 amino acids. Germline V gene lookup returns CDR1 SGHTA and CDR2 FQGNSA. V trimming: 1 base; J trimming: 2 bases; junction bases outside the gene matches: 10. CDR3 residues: CASSLVGDRGIGGNQPQHF. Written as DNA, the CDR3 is TGTGCCAGCAGCTTAGTCGGGGACAGGGGGATAGGAGGCAATCAGCCCCAGCATTTT.

The CDR3 sequence is CASSKGGRNLDTEAFF. CDR3 coding DNA: TGTGCCAGCTCAAAAGGGGGGAGGAATCTTGACACTGAAGCTTTCTTT. V gene TRBV18 combines with J gene TRBJ1-1, with D maybe TRBD1 (6 bases). The CDR3 sequence is 16 residues long. The germline CDR1 and CDR2 sequences are KGHSH and LQKENI. Deletions cut 5 bases from V and 3 bases from J, with 19 bases between.

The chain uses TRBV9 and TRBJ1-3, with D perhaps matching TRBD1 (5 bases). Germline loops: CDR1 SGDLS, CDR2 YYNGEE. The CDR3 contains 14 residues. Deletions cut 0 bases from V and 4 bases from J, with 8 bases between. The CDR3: CASSVGRGGNTIYF. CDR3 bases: TGTGCCAGCAGCGTAGGTAGGGGAGGAAACACCATATATTTT.

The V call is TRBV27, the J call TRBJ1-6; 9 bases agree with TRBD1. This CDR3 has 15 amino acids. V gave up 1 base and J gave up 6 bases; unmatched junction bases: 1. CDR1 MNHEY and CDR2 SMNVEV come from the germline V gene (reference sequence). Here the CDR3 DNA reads TGTGCCAGCAGTTTATTGGACAGGGGTAATTCACCCCTCCACTTT. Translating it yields CASSLLDRGNSPLHF.

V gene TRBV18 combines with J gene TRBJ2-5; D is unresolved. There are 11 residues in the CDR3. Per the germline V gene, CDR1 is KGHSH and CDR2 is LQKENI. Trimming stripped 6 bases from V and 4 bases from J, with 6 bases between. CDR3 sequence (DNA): TGTGCCAGCTCCTTAACAGAGACCCAGTACTTC. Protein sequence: CASSLTETQYF.

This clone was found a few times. CDR3 in DNA: TGCGCCAGCAGCCTCGGTGACACTGAAGCTTTCTTT. Protein: CASSLGDTEAFF. The rearrangement links TRBV5-1 to TRBJ1-1; D not certain. CDR3 size: 12 residues. Germline CDR1 reads SGHRS; CDR2 reads YFSETQ. The V end lost 4 bases, the J end lost 3 bases, and 7 bases lay between the germline ends.

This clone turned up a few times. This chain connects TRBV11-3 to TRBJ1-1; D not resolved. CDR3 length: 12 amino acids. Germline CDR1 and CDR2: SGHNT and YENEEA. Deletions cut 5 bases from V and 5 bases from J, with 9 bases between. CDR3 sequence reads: CASSPLGTEAFF. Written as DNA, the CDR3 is TGTGCCAGCAGCCCTCTTGGGACTGAAGCTTTCTTT.

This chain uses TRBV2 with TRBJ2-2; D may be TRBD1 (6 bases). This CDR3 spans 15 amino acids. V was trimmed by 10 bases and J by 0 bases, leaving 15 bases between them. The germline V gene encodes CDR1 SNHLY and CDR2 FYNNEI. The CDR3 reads CATRGRAPNTGELFF. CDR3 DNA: TGTGCCACCAGGGGACGGGCACCGAACACCGGGGAGCTGTTTTTT.

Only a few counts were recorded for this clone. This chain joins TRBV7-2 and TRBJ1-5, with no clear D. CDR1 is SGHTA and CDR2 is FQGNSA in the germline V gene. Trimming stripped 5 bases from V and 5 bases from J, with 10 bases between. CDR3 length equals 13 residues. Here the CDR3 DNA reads TGTGCCAGCAGCCTTAAAGTGGATCAGCCCCAGCATTTT. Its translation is CASSLKVDQPQHF.

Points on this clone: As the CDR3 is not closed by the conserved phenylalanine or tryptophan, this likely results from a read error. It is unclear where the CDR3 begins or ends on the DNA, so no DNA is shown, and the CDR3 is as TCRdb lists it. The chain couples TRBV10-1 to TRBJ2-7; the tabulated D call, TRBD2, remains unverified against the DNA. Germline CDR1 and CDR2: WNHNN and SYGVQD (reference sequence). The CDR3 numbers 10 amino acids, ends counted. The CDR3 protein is CASSESREGM.

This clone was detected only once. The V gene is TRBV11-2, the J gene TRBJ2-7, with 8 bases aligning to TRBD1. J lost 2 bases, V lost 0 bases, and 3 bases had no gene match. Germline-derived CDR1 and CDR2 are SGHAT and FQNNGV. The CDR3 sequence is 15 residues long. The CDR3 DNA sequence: TGTGCCAGCAGCTTAGACTGGACAGGGACCTACGAGCAGTACTTC. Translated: CASSLDWTGTYEQYF.

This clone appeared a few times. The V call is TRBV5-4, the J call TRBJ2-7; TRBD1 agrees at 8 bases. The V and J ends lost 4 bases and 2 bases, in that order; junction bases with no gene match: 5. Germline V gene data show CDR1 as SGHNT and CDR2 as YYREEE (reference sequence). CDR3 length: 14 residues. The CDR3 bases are TGTGCCAGCAGCATGGGACAGGACCCCTACGAGCAGTACTTC. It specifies CASSMGQDPYEQYF.

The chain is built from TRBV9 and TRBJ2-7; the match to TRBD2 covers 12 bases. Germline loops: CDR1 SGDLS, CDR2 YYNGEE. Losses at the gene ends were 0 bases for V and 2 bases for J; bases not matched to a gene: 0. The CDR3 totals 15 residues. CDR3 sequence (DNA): TGTGCCAGCAGCGTAGCTAGCGGGGGGGCCTACGAGCAGTACTTC. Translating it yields CASSVASGGAYEQYF.

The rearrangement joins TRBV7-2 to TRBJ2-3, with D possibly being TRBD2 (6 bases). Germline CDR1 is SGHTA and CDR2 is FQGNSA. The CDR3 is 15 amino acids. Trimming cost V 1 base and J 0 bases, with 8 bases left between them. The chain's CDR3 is CASSLDGGSTDTQYF. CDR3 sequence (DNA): TGTGCCAGCAGCTTAGATGGGGGGAGCACAGATACGCAGTATTTT.

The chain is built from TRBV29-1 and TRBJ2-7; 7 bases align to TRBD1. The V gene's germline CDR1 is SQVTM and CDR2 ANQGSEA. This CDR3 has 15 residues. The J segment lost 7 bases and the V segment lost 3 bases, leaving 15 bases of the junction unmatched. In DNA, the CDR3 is TGCAGCGTTGATAAACCCGAGACAGGGATCGGGGAGCAGTACTTC. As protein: CSVDKPETGIGEQYF.

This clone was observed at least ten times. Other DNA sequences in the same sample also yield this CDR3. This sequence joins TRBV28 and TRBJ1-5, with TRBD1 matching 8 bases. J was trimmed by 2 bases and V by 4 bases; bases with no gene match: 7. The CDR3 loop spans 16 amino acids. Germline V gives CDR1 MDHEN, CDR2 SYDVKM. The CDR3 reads CASSSGQGRGNQPQHF. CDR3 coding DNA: TGTGCCAGCAGTTCAGGACAGGGTCGGGGCAATCAGCCCCAGCATTTT.

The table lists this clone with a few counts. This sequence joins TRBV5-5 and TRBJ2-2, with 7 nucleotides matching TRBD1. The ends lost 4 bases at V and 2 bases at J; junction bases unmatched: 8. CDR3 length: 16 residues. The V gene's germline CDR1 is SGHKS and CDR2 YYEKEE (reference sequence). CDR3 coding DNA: TGTGCCAGCAGCCAAGCTCGACAGGGTAACACCGGGGAGCTGTTTTTT. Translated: CASSQARQGNTGELFF.

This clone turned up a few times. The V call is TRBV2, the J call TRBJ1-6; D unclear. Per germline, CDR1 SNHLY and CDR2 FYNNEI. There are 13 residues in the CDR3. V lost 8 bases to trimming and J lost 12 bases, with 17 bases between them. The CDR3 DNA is TGTGCCAGCCCTCCCGGGCAGAGGGAACCCCTCCACTTT. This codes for CASPPGQREPLHF. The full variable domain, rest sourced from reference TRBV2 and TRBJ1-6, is EPEVTQTPSHQVTQMGQEVILRCVPISNHLYFYWYRQILGQKVEFLVSFYNNEISEKSEIFDDQFSVERPDGSNFTLKIRSTKLEDSAMYFCASPPGQREPLHFGNGTRLTVT.

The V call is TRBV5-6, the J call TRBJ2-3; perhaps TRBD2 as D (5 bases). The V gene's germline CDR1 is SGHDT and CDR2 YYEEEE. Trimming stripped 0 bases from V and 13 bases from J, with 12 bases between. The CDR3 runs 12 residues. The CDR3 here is CASSLGATREYF. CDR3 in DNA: TGTGCCAGCAGCTTGGGTGCCACTAGGGAGTATTTT.